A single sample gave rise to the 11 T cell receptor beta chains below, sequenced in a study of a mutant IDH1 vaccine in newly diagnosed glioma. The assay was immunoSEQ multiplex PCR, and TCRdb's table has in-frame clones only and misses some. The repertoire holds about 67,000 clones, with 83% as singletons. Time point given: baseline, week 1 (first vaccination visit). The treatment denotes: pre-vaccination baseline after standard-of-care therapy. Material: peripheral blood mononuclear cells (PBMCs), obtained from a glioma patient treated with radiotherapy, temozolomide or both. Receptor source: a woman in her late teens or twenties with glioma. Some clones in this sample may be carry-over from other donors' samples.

CDR3 sequence: CASSLWAGGSYEQYF. The CDR3 DNA is TGTGCCAGCAGCTTGTGGGCAGGGGGCTCCTACGAGCAGTACTTC. The rearrangement links TRBV5-6 to TRBJ2-7; the match to TRBD1 covers 7 bases. Germline loops: CDR1 SGHDT, CDR2 YYEEEE. With V trimmed by 1 base and J by 0 bases, 4 bases remained unmatched. This CDR3 region has 15 residues.

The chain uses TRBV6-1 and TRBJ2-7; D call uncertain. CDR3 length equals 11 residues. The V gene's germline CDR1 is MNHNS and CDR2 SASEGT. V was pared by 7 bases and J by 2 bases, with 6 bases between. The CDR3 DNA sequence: TGTGCCAGCACGACAACCTACGAGCAGTACTTC. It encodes CASTTTYEQYF.

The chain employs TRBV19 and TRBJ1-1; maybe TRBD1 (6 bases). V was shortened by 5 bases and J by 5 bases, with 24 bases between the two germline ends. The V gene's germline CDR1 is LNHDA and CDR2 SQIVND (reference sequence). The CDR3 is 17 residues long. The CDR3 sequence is CASSSPGAGRGGTEAFF. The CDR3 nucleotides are TGTGCCAGTAGTTCCCCCGGCGCCGGCAGGGGAGGGACTGAAGCTTTCTTT.

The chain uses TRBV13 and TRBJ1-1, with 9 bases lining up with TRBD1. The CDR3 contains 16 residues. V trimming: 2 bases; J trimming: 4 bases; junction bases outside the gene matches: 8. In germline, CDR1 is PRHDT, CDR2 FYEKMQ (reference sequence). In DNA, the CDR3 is TGTGCCAGCAGCTTACCTAGGGGACAGGGAAGCACTGAAGCTTTCTTT. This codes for CASSLPRGQGSTEAFF.

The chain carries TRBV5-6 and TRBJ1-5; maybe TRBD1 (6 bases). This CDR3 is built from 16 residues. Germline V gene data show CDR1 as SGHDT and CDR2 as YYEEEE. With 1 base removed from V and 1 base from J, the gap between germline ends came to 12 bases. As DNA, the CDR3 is TGTGCCAGCAGCTTGAACGCGGGGGGCAGCAATCAGCCCCAGCATTTT. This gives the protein CASSLNAGGSNQPQHF.

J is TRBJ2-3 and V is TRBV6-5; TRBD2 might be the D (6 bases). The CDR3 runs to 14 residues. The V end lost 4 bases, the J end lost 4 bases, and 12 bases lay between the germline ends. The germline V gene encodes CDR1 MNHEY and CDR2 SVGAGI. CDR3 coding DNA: TGTGCCAGCAGTTGGGGGGTTCTGGCAGATACGCAGTATTTT. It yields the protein CASSWGVLADTQYF.

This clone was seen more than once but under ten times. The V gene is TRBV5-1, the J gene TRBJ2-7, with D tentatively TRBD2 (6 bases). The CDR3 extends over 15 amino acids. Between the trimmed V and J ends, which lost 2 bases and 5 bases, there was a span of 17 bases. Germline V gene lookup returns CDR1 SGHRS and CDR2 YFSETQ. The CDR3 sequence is CASSFGGLSGNEQYF. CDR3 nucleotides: TGCGCCAGCAGCTTCGGGGGACTCTCTGGGAACGAGCAGTACTTC.

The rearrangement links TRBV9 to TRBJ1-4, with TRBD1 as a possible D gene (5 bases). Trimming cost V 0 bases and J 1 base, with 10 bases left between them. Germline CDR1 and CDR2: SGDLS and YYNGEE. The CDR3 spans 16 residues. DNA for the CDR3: TGTGCCAGCAGCGTAGCCGCGCAGGGAACTAATGAAAAACTGTTTTTT. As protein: CASSVAAQGTNEKLFF.

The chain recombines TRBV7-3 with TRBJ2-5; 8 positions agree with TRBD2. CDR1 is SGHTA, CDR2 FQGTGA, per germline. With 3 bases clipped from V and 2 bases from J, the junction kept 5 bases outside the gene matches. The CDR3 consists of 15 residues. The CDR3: CASSFPAGEQETQYF. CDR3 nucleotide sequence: TGTGCCAGCAGCTTCCCAGCGGGGGAACAAGAGACCCAGTACTTC. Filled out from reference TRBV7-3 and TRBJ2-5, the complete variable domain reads GAGVSQTPSNKVTEKGKYVELRCDPISGHTALYWYRQSLGQGPEFLIYFQGTGAADDSGLPNDRFFAVRPEGSVSTLKIQRTERGDSAVYLCASSFPAGEQETQYFGPGTRLLVL.

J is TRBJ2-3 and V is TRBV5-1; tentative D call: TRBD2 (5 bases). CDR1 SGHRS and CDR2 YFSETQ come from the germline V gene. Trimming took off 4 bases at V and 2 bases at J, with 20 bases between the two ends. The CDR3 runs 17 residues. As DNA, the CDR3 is TGCGCCAGCAGCCCCCTCGGAGGTCCGCCCCCCACAGATACGCAGTATTTT. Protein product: CASSPLGGPPPTDTQYF. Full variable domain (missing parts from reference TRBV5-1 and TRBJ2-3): KAGVTQTPRYLIKTRGQQVTLSCSPISGHRSVSWYQQTPGQGLQFLFEYFSETQRNKGNFPGRFSGRQFSNSRSEMNVSTLELGDSALYLCASSPLGGPPPTDTQYFGPGTRLTVL.

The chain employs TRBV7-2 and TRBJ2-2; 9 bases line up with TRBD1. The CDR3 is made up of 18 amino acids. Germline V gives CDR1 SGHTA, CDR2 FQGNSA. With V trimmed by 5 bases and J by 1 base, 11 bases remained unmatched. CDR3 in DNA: TGTGCCAGCAGCCGCGGGACAGGGCCGCCATTGAACACCGGGGAGCTGTTTTTT. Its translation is CASSRGTGPPLNTGELFF.